These 19 T cell receptor beta chains came from one sample sequenced in a study of blood T cell repertoires in COVID-19. Here immunoSEQ multiplex PCR was the method, and the copy in TCRdb shows in-frame clones only, minus some. The table lists under 300,000 clones, around 85% of them singletons, with under 6.5% in the top ten. The sample consisted of peripheral blood. These receptors originate from a man in his 60s with acute or convalescent COVID-19.

The J gene is TRBJ1-1, the V gene TRBV29-1, with a weak D call TRBD1 (5 bases). The germline V gene encodes CDR1 SQVTM and CDR2 ANQGSEA. With 6 bases removed from V and 1 base from J, the gap between germline ends came to 9 bases. This CDR3 comprises 12 residues. CDR3 loop: CSVYRRNTEAFF. CDR3 coding DNA: TGCAGCGTGTACAGGCGGAACACTGAAGCTTTCTTT. Together with reference TRBV29-1 and TRBJ1-1, the CDR3 gives the full variable domain: SAVISQKPSRDICQRGTSLTIQCQVDSQVTMMFWYRQQPGQSLTLIATANQGSEATYESGFVIDKFPISRPNLTFSTLTVSNMSPEDSSIYLCSVYRRNTEAFFGQGTRLTVV.

The V call is TRBV24-1, the J call TRBJ1-4; D is unclear. Trimming left V 3 bases short and J 5 bases short, with 3 bases between. There are 12 residues in the CDR3. The germline gives CDR1 KGHDR, CDR2 SFDVKD. The CDR3 sequence: CATSDQNEKLFF. The CDR3, as DNA: TGTGCCACCAGTGATCAAAATGAAAAACTGTTTTTT.

Points on this clone: A read error may explain this, as a much larger clone is one base away. This sample includes further DNA sequences coding for the same CDR3. The chain couples TRBV5-1 to TRBJ2-2, with 11 bases lining up with TRBD1. This CDR3 is 15 amino acids long. Trimming took 4 bases from V and 7 from J; bases not matched to a gene: 6. CDR1 is SGHRS and CDR2 is YFSETQ in the germline V gene. CDR3 protein: CASSPGQGAIGELFF. CDR3 DNA: TGCGCCAGCAGCCCTGGACAGGGGGCAATCGGGGAGCTGTTTTTT.

This chain connects TRBV24-1 to TRBJ2-7, with D possibly matching TRBD1 (6 bases). The CDR3 contains 12 residues. Germline assignment: CDR1 KGHDR and CDR2 SFDVKD. With 4 bases removed from V and 3 bases from J, the gap between germline ends came to 6 bases. CDR3 protein: CATSDRGYEQYF. Written as DNA, the CDR3 is TGTGCCACCAGTGACAGGGGCTACGAGCAGTACTTC.

The genes are TRBV30 and TRBJ1-5; D is possibly TRBD1 (5 bases). V lost 2 bases, J lost 1 base, and 12 bases lay in between. The CDR3 covers 15 residues. Germline-derived CDR1 and CDR2 are GTSNPN and SVGIG (reference sequence). The CDR3, as DNA: TGTGCCTGGAGTATAGGACATTTGAGCAATCAGCCCCAGCATTTT. It codes for CAWSIGHLSNQPQHF.

This clone was picked up many times. The rearrangement links TRBV9 to TRBJ2-7; TRBD1 matches 8 bases. V trimming: 4 bases; J trimming: 2 bases; junction bases outside the gene matches: 5. The CDR3 extends over 14 amino acids. CDR1 and CDR2 from the germline V gene are SGDLS and YYNGEE. The CDR3 loop is CASSFTGQAYEQYF. CDR3 nucleotides: TGTGCCAGCAGCTTTACGGGACAGGCCTACGAGCAGTACTTC.

CDR3 loop: CSGEKLGGYTF. The DNA of the CDR3 is TGCAGCGGGGAGAAGCTTGGGGGCTACACCTTC. The genes are TRBV29-1 and TRBJ1-2; D is ambiguous. V was cut by 7 bases and J by 8 bases, with 14 bases left in between. The CDR3 is made up of 11 amino acids. Per germline, CDR1 SQVTM and CDR2 ANQGSEA. The whole variable domain, remainder taken from reference TRBV29-1 and TRBJ1-2, is SAVISQKPSRDICQRGTSLTIQCQVDSQVTMMFWYRQQPGQSLTLIATANQGSEATYESGFVIDKFPISRPNLTFSTLTVSNMSPEDSSIYLCSGEKLGGYTFGSGTRLTVV.

The V gene is TRBV7-9, the J gene TRBJ1-4, with a tentative D call TRBD1 (6 bases). The CDR3 length is 16 residues. The V and J ends lost 5 bases and 5 bases respectively, with 18 bases between them. Germline V lookup: CDR1 SEHNR, CDR2 FQNEAQ (reference sequence). The CDR3 loop reads CASSLPEGGPNEKLFF. For the CDR3, the DNA is TGTGCCAGCAGCCTCCCCGAGGGGGGGCCGAATGAAAAACTGTTTTTT.

This chain connects TRBV5-1 to TRBJ1-2; D remains unclear. V was shortened by 4 bases and J by 3 bases, with 16 bases between the two germline ends. The length of the CDR3 is 15 residues. The V gene's germline CDR1 is SGHRS and CDR2 YFSETQ. The DNA of the CDR3 is TGCGCCAGCAGCCACGACGGTGCGGCGCACTATGGCTACACCTTC. It yields the protein CASSHDGAAHYGYTF.

The J gene is TRBJ2-1, the V gene TRBV5-1; 12 bases are shared with TRBD2. V shed 3 bases and J 8 bases; nucleotides not matched to a gene: 9. The CDR3 runs 16 residues. In germline, CDR1 is SGHRS, CDR2 YFSETQ. CDR3 protein: CASSSLAGGPWDEQFF. The CDR3 nucleotides read TGCGCCAGCAGCTCACTAGCGGGAGGTCCCTGGGATGAGCAGTTCTTC. The whole variable domain, filled in from reference TRBV5-1 and TRBJ2-1, reads KAGVTQTPRYLIKTRGQQVTLSCSPISGHRSVSWYQQTPGQGLQFLFEYFSETQRNKGNFPGRFSGRQFSNSRSEMNVSTLELGDSALYLCASSSLAGGPWDEQFFGPGTRLTVL.

This clone appeared once. J is TRBJ2-5 and V is TRBV30; 8 nucleotides align to TRBD2. V dropped 5 bases and J dropped 5; count of bases not matched to a gene: 10. The CDR3 extends over 14 amino acids. Germline V lookup: CDR1 GTSNPN, CDR2 SVGIG (reference sequence). In DNA, the CDR3 is TGTGCCTGGGGTAGGCTTAGCGGGACCGAGACCCAGTACTTC. It encodes CAWGRLSGTETQYF. The full variable domain, with the rest looked up from reference TRBV30 and TRBJ2-5, is SQTIHQWPATLVQPVGSPLSLECTVEGTSNPNLYWYRQAAGRGLQLLFYSVGIGQISSEVPQNLSASRPQDRQFILSSKKLLLSDSGFYLCAWGRLSGTETQYFGPGTRLLVL.

A few counts support this clone. V gene TRBV7-9 combines with J gene TRBJ1-1, with TRBD1 as a possible D gene (6 bases). Deletions cut 1 base from V and 4 bases from J, with 16 bases between. Germline V gives CDR1 SEHNR, CDR2 FQNEAQ (reference sequence). The CDR3 extends over 16 amino acids. As DNA, the CDR3 is TGTGCCAGCAGCTTAGGGGGCCCTGGCAGGGGCACTGAAGCTTTCTTT. The encoded protein is CASSLGGPGRGTEAFF.

This chain uses TRBV28 with TRBJ2-7, with TRBD1 identical over 7 bases. Germline CDR1 and CDR2: MDHEN and SYDVKM. This CDR3 has 11 residues. V trimming: 5 bases; J trimming: 6 bases; junction bases outside the gene matches: 1. CDR3 DNA sequence: TGTGCCAGCAGTAACAGGGGCGAGCAGTACTTC. Its translation is CASSNRGEQYF.

This clone was counted once. The chain links TRBV29-1 to TRBJ2-3; TRBD1 agrees at 7 bases. Germline lookup yields CDR1 SQVTM and CDR2 ANQGSEA. This CDR3 has 15 amino acids. After removal of 7 bases from V and 2 bases from J, the junction contained 12 bases not matched to a gene. The CDR3 is CSGETGDGATDTQYF. CDR3 DNA: TGCAGCGGCGAAACAGGGGACGGAGCCACAGATACGCAGTATTTT.

The CDR3 DNA sequence: TGTGCAAGTCGCCCCCACGGGGGGACTAGAACCCTGGTAACCGGGGAGCTGTTTTTT. Amino acid sequence: CASRPHGGTRTLVTGELFF. This chain links TRBV12-2 with TRBJ2-2; no DNA check was done on the table's D call, TRBD2. TRBV12-2 is listed as a pseudogene. This CDR3 comprises 19 residues.

The chain uses TRBV10-2 and TRBJ1-1; D is possibly TRBD1 (6 bases). CDR1 WSHSY and CDR2 SAAADI come from the germline V gene. The CDR3 has 13 amino acids. Trimming took off 7 bases at V and 4 bases at J, with 13 bases between the two ends. The chain's CDR3 is CASTQGLSTEAFF. The CDR3 nucleotides read TGCGCCAGCACCCAGGGGTTGAGCACTGAAGCTTTCTTT.

The chain employs TRBV9 and TRBJ2-1, with D unresolved. The CDR3 is made up of 17 amino acids. The V end lost 4 bases, the J end lost 0 bases, and 17 bases lay between the germline ends. Germline V gene data show CDR1 as SGDLS and CDR2 as YYNGEE. For the CDR3, the DNA is TGTGCCAGCAGCCCTGATAACGTGGCAAGCTCCTACAATGAGCAGTTCTTC. Translating gives CASSPDNVASSYNEQFF. Based on the CDR3 plus reference TRBV9 and TRBJ2-1, the full variable domain is DSGVTQTPKHLITATGQRVTLRCSPRSGDLSVYWYQQSLDQGLQFLIQYYNGEERAKGNILERFSAQQFPDLHSELNLSSLELGDSALYFCASSPDNVASSYNEQFFGPGTRLTVL.

CDR3 in DNA: TGTGCCAGCAGCTTACAAGGGTATGGCAGGACATCTGGGGCCAACGTCCTGACTTTC. Amino acid sequence: CASSLQGYGRTSGANVLTF. The J gene is TRBJ2-6, the V gene TRBV11-3; tentatively, D is TRBD1 (5 bases). Germline values: CDR1 SGHNT, CDR2 YENEEA. The CDR3 consists of 19 residues. V shed 2 bases and J shed 1 base, with 18 bases lying between them.

This clone was counted a few times. J is TRBJ2-3 and V is TRBV6-5, with a weak D call TRBD2 (6 bases). Per the germline V gene, CDR1 is MNHEY and CDR2 is SVGAGI. Trimming shortened V by 4 bases and J by 0 bases, and 14 bases separated the two germline ends. This CDR3 comprises 16 residues. CDR3 nucleotides: TGTGCCAGCAGTTCCAACCAGCGGGTCAGCACAGATACGCAGTATTTT. Translated: CASSSNQRVSTDTQYF.